The next 27 T cell receptor beta chains were all read from a single sample in a study of identical twins (dated by TCRdb to the mid-2010s). Libraries were built with 5' RACE. Sequencing was performed on an Illumina HiSeq 2000. TCRdb itself trimmed the public reads at Q25 with fastp, ran MiXCR and retained productive beta chains. Rows are unified per CDR3 protein, each entry keeping the most common DNA and genes. This sample holds roughly 690,000 distinct CDR3 sequences; 21% were observed only once. The ten largest clones add up to 4% to 4.5% of the sample. These same data were also listed under a study on T cells expressing NK-cell markers.

Sample: PBMCs. These receptors all stem from a woman under 30 in good health.

This clonotype was picked up a small number of times. The chain carries TRBV20-1 and TRBJ2-5; TRBD2 might be the D (6 bases). V was clipped by 6 bases and J by 1 base, with 15 bases between them. Germline values: CDR1 DFQATT, CDR2 SNEGSKA (reference sequence). The CDR3 spans 14 residues. This chain's CDR3 is CSAFPGGLQETQYF. CDR3 in DNA: TGCAGTGCGTTCCCCGGGGGACTCCAAGAGACCCAGTACTTC.

V gene TRBV12-5 combines with J gene TRBJ2-3; no clear D. V was cut by 0 bases and J by 4 bases, with 11 bases left in between. CDR1 LGHNT and CDR2 FRNRAP come from the germline V gene. The CDR3 is made up of 15 amino acids. CDR3 nucleotides: TGTGCTAGTGGTTTGGTACGAGGAGCTCCAGATACGCAGTATTTT. Residues: CASGLVRGAPDTQYF.

V and J are TRBV30 and TRBJ1-1; D possibly corresponds to TRBD1 (5 bases). Germline V gives CDR1 GTSNPN, CDR2 SVGIG (reference sequence). The CDR3 extends over 11 amino acids. With 5 bases removed from V and 5 bases from J, the gap between germline ends came to 9 bases. CDR3 in amino acids: CAWLAGTEAFF. DNA for the CDR3: TGTGCCTGGTTGGCAGGGACTGAAGCTTTCTTT.

The chain couples TRBV30 to TRBJ2-1, with 9 nucleotides matching TRBD2. Trimming cost V 4 bases and J 2 bases; bases outside gene matches: 3. The germline CDR1 and CDR2 sequences are GTSNPN and SVGIG (reference sequence). This CDR3 comprises 14 residues. CDR3 region: CAWTVAGAYNEQFF. As DNA, the CDR3 is TGTGCCTGGACCGTAGCGGGAGCCTACAATGAGCAGTTCTTC.

This clonotype was observed many times. The V call is TRBV12-3 or TRBV12-4, the J call TRBJ2-7; D is undetermined. The CDR3 is 12 amino acids. V was clipped by 6 bases and J by 3 bases, with 9 bases between them. CDR3 region: CASSLSGYEQYF. DNA of the CDR3: TGTGCCAGCAGCTTGTCCGGCTACGAGCAGTACTTC.

This clonotype has a count of ten or more. The chain employs TRBV20-1 and TRBJ2-1, with 8 bases aligning to TRBD2. This CDR3 spans 14 amino acids. The V gene end was trimmed by 6 bases and the J gene end by 2 bases; junction bases not matched to a gene: 6. Germline V gives CDR1 DFQATT, CDR2 SNEGSKA (reference sequence). The CDR3 is CSASGGVTYNEQFF. In nucleotides, the CDR3 is TGCAGTGCCTCGGGAGGGGTCACCTACAATGAGCAGTTCTTC.

This clonotype appeared many times. The chain carries TRBV3-1 and TRBJ2-1, with D possibly called TRBD1 or TRBD2 (6 bases each). CDR3 size: 15 residues. Germline V gene sequence: CDR1 LGHDT, CDR2 YNNKEL (reference sequence). V was clipped by 1 base and J by 5 bases, with 12 bases between them. The CDR3 region is CASSQGWGANNEQFF. As DNA, the CDR3 is TGTGCCAGCAGCCAAGGATGGGGGGCGAACAATGAGCAGTTCTTC.

The chain couples TRBV11-3 to TRBJ2-1, with TRBD2 matching over 8 bases. This CDR3 is built from 13 residues. V was pared by 8 bases and J by 7 bases, with 7 bases of the junction left unmatched. The germline V gene encodes CDR1 SGHNT and CDR2 YENEEA. The CDR3 sequence: CASSREVWNEQFF. CDR3 sequence (DNA): TGTGCCAGCTCGCGGGAGGTATGGAATGAGCAGTTCTTC.

Only a few counts were recorded for this clonotype. The chain recombines TRBV12-3 or TRBV12-4 with TRBJ2-1; D gene ambiguous. The V and J ends lost 3 bases and 1 base respectively, with 4 bases between them. This CDR3 region has 13 residues. The CDR3 DNA reads as TGTGCCAGCAGTTTCAAATCCTACAATGAGCAGTTCTTC. This translates into CASSFKSYNEQFF.

This clonotype was counted at least ten times. The chain is built from TRBV12-3 or TRBV12-4 and TRBJ1-2; TRBD1 might be the D (6 bases). V lost 3 bases to trimming and J lost 4 bases, with 18 bases between them. CDR3 length equals 16 residues. Written as DNA, the CDR3 is TGTGCCAGCAGTTTTATTGCCGGGGGGCAGGTCTATGGCTACACCTTC. It is translated as CASSFIAGGQVYGYTF.

J is TRBJ2-1 and V is TRBV7-2, with TRBD2 identical over 13 bases. Germline-derived CDR1 and CDR2 are SGHTA and FQGNSA. The CDR3 runs 15 residues. V shed 2 bases, J shed 8 bases, and the junction held 3 bases outside the gene matches. The CDR3 sequence: CASSLTSGGAYEQFF. CDR3 nucleotides: TGTGCCAGCAGCTTAACTAGCGGGGGGGCATATGAGCAGTTCTTC.

The chain links TRBV13 to TRBJ2-7; D possibly uses TRBD1 or TRBD2 (5 bases each). The CDR3 covers 16 residues. The V gene's germline CDR1 is PRHDT and CDR2 FYEKMQ (reference sequence). Trimming stripped 6 bases from V and 3 bases from J, with 21 bases between. This chain's CDR3 is CASSLNVWGTYYEQYF. The CDR3 DNA reads as TGTGCCAGCAGTTTGAACGTTTGGGGGACCTACTACGAGCAGTACTTC.

In this sample, this clonotype turned up many times. The V call is TRBV6-1, the J call TRBJ1-1; D unclear. V was cut by 4 bases and J by 3 bases, with 3 bases left in between. Germline CDR1 MNHNS, CDR2 SASEGT. The CDR3 extends over 11 amino acids. CDR3 protein: CASSGYTEAFF. The CDR3 DNA reads as TGTGCCAGCAGTGGGTACACTGAAGCTTTCTTT.

The chain uses TRBV13 and TRBJ2-7; 9 nucleotides agree with TRBD1. Germline trimming cut 6 bases from V and 2 bases from J; bases unmatched to any gene: 8. The CDR3 contains 15 residues. The germline gives CDR1 PRHDT, CDR2 FYEKMQ (reference sequence). The DNA of the CDR3 is TGTGCCAGCAGATCCCGGACAGGGGATCCCTACGAGCAGTACTTC. Its protein is CASRSRTGDPYEQYF.

V and J are TRBV20-1 and TRBJ2-1; 11 bases align to TRBD2. The CDR3 contains 16 residues. V dropped 6 bases and J dropped 1; count of bases not matched to a gene: 8. Looked up from germline, CDR1 is DFQATT and CDR2 is SNEGSKA (reference sequence). The CDR3 sequence is CSATSGSPGSYNEQFF. The CDR3 DNA reads TGCAGTGCCACTAGCGGGAGTCCGGGGTCCTACAATGAGCAGTTCTTC.

Many counts were recorded for this clonotype. This rearrangement joins TRBV5-1 to TRBJ2-2, with TRBD1 identical over 8 bases. Germline lookup yields CDR1 SGHRS and CDR2 YFSETQ. J gave up 7 bases and V 6 bases, and 11 bases lay outside the gene matches. The CDR3 has 15 residues. CDR3 DNA sequence: TGCGCCAGCACCTCCCGGACAGGGAAGGGCGGGGAGCTGTTTTTT. Translating gives CASTSRTGKGGELFF. The full variable domain, rest sourced from reference TRBV5-1 and TRBJ2-2, is KAGVTQTPRYLIKTRGQQVTLSCSPISGHRSVSWYQQTPGQGLQFLFEYFSETQRNKGNFPGRFSGRQFSNSRSEMNVSTLELGDSALYLCASTSRTGKGGELFFGEGSRLTVL.

This clonotype was counted only a few times. V is TRBV12-3 or TRBV12-4 and J is TRBJ2-7, with TRBD1 as a possible D gene (5 bases). V was shortened by 5 bases and J by 3 bases, with 14 bases between the two germline ends. The CDR3 extends over 14 amino acids. CDR3 nucleotides: TGTGCCAGCAGTCCCGCCCAGGGAATCTACGAGCAGTACTTC. It translates to CASSPAQGIYEQYF.

This clonotype was detected only a few times. The gene calls are TRBV5-1 and TRBJ2-3; tentative D call: TRBD1 (6 bases). The CDR3 contains 16 residues. Between the trimmed V and J ends, which lost 1 base and 2 bases, there was a span of 14 bases. Germline V lookup: CDR1 SGHRS, CDR2 YFSETQ. The CDR3 DNA is TGCGCCAGCAGCTTGCAGGGGAGACTCCTCACAGATACGCAGTATTTT. Encoded protein: CASSLQGRLLTDTQYF.

This clonotype was detected a few times. The chain couples TRBV14 to TRBJ2-3; D not certain. V shed 2 bases and J shed 1 base, with 10 bases lying between them. Germline V gene data show CDR1 as SGHDN and CDR2 as FVKESK. CDR3 size: 15 residues. The CDR3 sequence is CASSQLGIGTDTQYF. The CDR3 DNA reads as TGTGCCAGCAGCCAACTGGGGATCGGCACAGATACGCAGTATTTT.

V and J are TRBV7-9 and TRBJ2-7; 8 bases match TRBD1. This CDR3 comprises 17 residues. J lost 0 bases, V lost 4 bases, and 11 bases had no gene match. CDR1 is SEHNR, CDR2 FQNEAQ, per germline (reference sequence). This chain's CDR3 is CASSYRTPGQDSYEQYF. In DNA, the CDR3 is TGTGCCAGCAGCTACCGCACACCGGGACAGGACTCCTACGAGCAGTACTTC.

This clonotype was seen only a few times. The genes are TRBV20-1 and TRBJ2-2, with 8 nucleotides matching TRBD2. The junction had 8 bases not matched to a gene; V was cut back by 5 bases and J by 0 bases. CDR1 and CDR2 (germline): DFQATT, SNEGSKA (reference sequence). The CDR3 covers 16 residues. Here the CDR3 reads CSAADFGGANTGELFF. In DNA form, the CDR3 reads TGCAGTGCTGCTGATTTCGGGGGGGCGAACACCGGGGAGCTGTTTTTT.

This clonotype was seen repeatedly, ten times or more. The chain is built from TRBV7-9 and TRBJ1-2; D ambiguous. This CDR3 region has 14 residues. Germline V gives CDR1 SEHNR, CDR2 FQNEAQ (reference sequence). V shed 0 bases and J shed 1 base, with 6 bases lying between them. CDR3 DNA: TGTGCCAGCAGCTTAGCGTCCGGTAACTATGGCTACACCTTC. It is translated as CASSLASGNYGYTF.

This clonotype occurred a few times. V usage is TRBV20-1 and J usage is TRBJ2-7; D may correspond to TRBD1 or TRBD2 (5 bases each). This CDR3 region has 14 residues. Germline CDR1 reads DFQATT; CDR2 reads SNEGSKA (reference sequence). V was shortened by 3 bases and J by 5 bases, with 17 bases between the two germline ends. The CDR3 spells CSARVTGARDEQYF. The CDR3 DNA is TGCAGTGCTAGGGTGACCGGGGCCCGGGACGAGCAGTACTTC.

The J gene is TRBJ2-6, the V gene TRBV5-1, with 7 bases fitting TRBD2. The ends lost 5 bases at V and 2 bases at J; junction bases unmatched: 7. The germline CDR1 and CDR2 sequences are SGHRS and YFSETQ. CDR3 size: 16 residues. CDR3 nucleotide sequence: TGCGCCAGCAGTGACAAAAGCGGGGCTGGGGCCAACGTCCTGACTTTC. This sequence encodes CASSDKSGAGANVLTF.

V gene TRBV12-3 or TRBV12-4 combines with J gene TRBJ2-5; TRBD1 agrees at 7 bases. CDR3 length equals 15 residues. Germline trimming cut 6 bases from V and 4 bases from J; bases unmatched to any gene: 11. CDR3 protein: CASSPGTVVIETQYF. For the CDR3, the DNA is TGTGCCAGCAGCCCCGGGACAGTCGTAATAGAGACCCAGTACTTC.

This clonotype came up a few times. CDR3 in DNA: TGTGCCAGCAGTTACTCCCTCGAGGGGGGGGGATACAATGAGCAGTTCTTC. This translates into CASSYSLEGGGYNEQFF. The rearrangement links TRBV6-5 to TRBJ2-1; D perhaps matches TRBD2 (7 bases). The CDR3 spans 17 residues. The germline CDR1 and CDR2 sequences are MNHEY and SVGAGI. Between the trimmed V and J ends, which lost 0 bases and 4 bases, there was a span of 16 bases.

This chain uses TRBV7-2 with TRBJ2-7; perhaps TRBD2 as D (6 bases). V shed 1 base and J shed 7 bases, with 14 bases lying between them. The CDR3 has 14 amino acids. CDR1 and CDR2 (germline): SGHTA, FQGNSA. CDR3 DNA sequence: TGTGCCAGCAGCTTAGAACTAGCTTCAAGAGAGCAGTACTTC. Translated: CASSLELASREQYF.